The rows below give T cell receptor beta chains drawn from one sample of a study of cytomegalovirus exposure and HLA in healthy donors. Produced via immunoSEQ multiplex PCR; TCRdb's table is partial and in-frame only. The sample has roughly 140,000 clones, around 66% seen once. The sample comprised PBMCs. Receptors originate from a young woman in good health and CMV-seropositive. The CDR3 runs from the conserved cysteine through the conserved F or W. The D gene is left open where the match is weak. Size is omitted from some rows. Given values are once, few, many or a class for expanded clones.

J gene: TRBJ2-5; clone size: -; V gene: TRBV6-1; D gene: -; CDR3 DNA: TGTGCCAGCAGTGAATGGGGCTACCAAGAGACCCAGTACTTC; CDR3 protein: CASSEWGYQETQYF
J gene: TRBJ1-2; clone size: -; V gene: TRBV10-3; D gene: -; CDR3 DNA: TGTGCCATCAGCGACGGGACTTTATGGGGCTACACCTTC; CDR3 protein: CAISDGTLWGYTF
J gene: TRBJ2-5; clone size: -; V gene: TRBV2; D gene: -; CDR3 DNA: TGTGCCAGCAGGCTTTTCCTCCAGGAGACCCAGTACTTC; CDR3 protein: CASRLFLQETQYF
J gene: TRBJ2-3; clone size: -; V gene: TRBV7-9; D gene: -; CDR3 DNA: TGTGCCAGCAGCTTAGGGGTGGCAGGGAGGACGCAGTATTTT; CDR3 protein: CASSLGVAGRTQYF
J gene: TRBJ1-5; clone size: -; V gene: TRBV21-1; D gene: -; CDR3 DNA: TGTGCCAGCAGCAAAGGTGGGGCCCGGAGTTTCAATCAGCCCCAGCATTTT; CDR3 protein: CASSKGGARSFNQPQHF
J gene: TRBJ2-7; clone size: few; V gene: TRBV11-2; D gene: TRBD1; CDR3 DNA: TGTGCCAGCAGCTTAAATGGGGGGACAGGCGCGACCTACGAGCAGTACTTC; CDR3 protein: CASSLNGGTGATYEQYF
J gene: TRBJ2-1; clone size: -; V gene: TRBV29-1; D gene: -; CDR3 DNA: TGCAGCGTTCAGACAACGGACAATGAGCAGTTCTTC; CDR3 protein: CSVQTTDNEQFF
J gene: TRBJ2-2; clone size: -; V gene: TRBV30; D gene: -; CDR3 DNA: TGTGCCTGGAGTGTACCCAGGACCGGGGAGCTGTTTTTT; CDR3 protein: CAWSVPRTGELFF
J gene: TRBJ2-1; clone size: -; V gene: TRBV5-1; D gene: -; CDR3 DNA: TGCGCCAGCAGCGCAAGCTGGTGGAATGAGCAGTTCTTC; CDR3 protein: CASSASWWNEQFF
J gene: TRBJ1-2; clone size: -; V gene: TRBV15; D gene: -; CDR3 DNA: TGTGCCACCAGCAGAGATCTCGCGGTATCGGGGGGCTACACCTTC; CDR3 protein: CATSRDLAVSGGYTF
J gene: TRBJ2-7; clone size: few; V gene: TRBV15; D gene: -; CDR3 DNA: TGTGCCACCAGCAGAGAGGGGGGACTCGCCCCCTACGAGCAGTACTTC; CDR3 protein: CATSREGGLAPYEQYF
J gene: TRBJ2-1; clone size: once; V gene: TRBV5-1; D gene: TRBD1; CDR3 DNA: TGCGCCAGCAGCTCCGGGGACAGGGGGCATGGTGAGCAGTTCTTC; CDR3 protein: CASSSGDRGHGEQFF
J gene: TRBJ1-6; clone size: -; V gene: TRBV6-1; D gene: TRBD1; CDR3 DNA: TGTGCCAGCAGCTCGGGAGGGGGCGGTAATTCACCCCTCCACTTT; CDR3 protein: CASSSGGGGNSPLHF
J gene: TRBJ2-2; clone size: -; V gene: TRBV27; D gene: -; CDR3 DNA: TGTGCCAGCAGTTCAGAGGATAATACTCCCTACGGGGAGCTGTTTTTT; CDR3 protein: CASSSEDNTPYGELFF
J gene: TRBJ1-2; clone size: -; V gene: TRBV5-1; D gene: TRBD1; CDR3 DNA: TGCGCCAGCAGCTTGGGGAAAGGGACAGGGGCTAACTATGGCTACACCTTC; CDR3 protein: CASSLGKGTGANYGYTF
J gene: TRBJ1-2; clone size: -; V gene: TRBV4-1; D gene: -; CDR3 DNA: TGCGCCAGCAGCCAGGCCCCAGGGTCTAACTATGGCTACACCTTC; CDR3 protein: CASSQAPGSNYGYTF
J gene: TRBJ1-2; clone size: -; V gene: TRBV5-8; D gene: TRBD1; CDR3 DNA: TGTGCCAGCAGCTCGTATACAGGGGCCTATGGCTACACCTTC; CDR3 protein: CASSSYTGAYGYTF
J gene: TRBJ2-3; clone size: -; V gene: TRBV25-1; D gene: TRBD1; CDR3 DNA: TGTGCCAGCATGGGCAGGGGGCTAAGCACAGATACGCAGTATTTT; CDR3 protein: CASMGRGLSTDTQYF
J gene: TRBJ1-3; clone size: -; V gene: TRBV2; D gene: -; CDR3 DNA: TGTGCCAGCAGGACGCAGGGGACGAGGGGAAACACCATATATTTT; CDR3 protein: CASRTQGTRGNTIYF
J gene: TRBJ1-4; clone size: few; V gene: TRBV19; D gene: -; CDR3 DNA: TGTGCCAGTAGTTACAGGGCGGCTAATGAAAAACTGTTTTTT; CDR3 protein: CASSYRAANEKLFF
J gene: TRBJ1-6; clone size: -; V gene: TRBV5-1; D gene: TRBD1; CDR3 DNA: TGCGCCAGCAGCTTAGGACAGGGGAACACTTCACCCCTCCACTTT; CDR3 protein: CASSLGQGNTSPLHF
J gene: TRBJ1-5; clone size: -; V gene: TRBV19; D gene: -; CDR3 DNA: TGTGCCAGTAGGGTTGGCAGGCAGCCCCAGCATTTT; CDR3 protein: CASRVGRQPQHF
J gene: TRBJ1-3; clone size: once; V gene: TRBV27; D gene: -; CDR3 DNA: TGTGCCAGCAGTTTATTAGTCGGAGACACCATATATTTT; CDR3 protein: CASSLLVGDTIYF